The source of this TCR beta chain is a study of beta chain features in type 1 diabetes. All of the isolated RNA was reverse transcribed, so expressed TCRB transcripts were sequenced. TCRdb keeps only in-frame clones here, not all; method: immunoSEQ multiplex PCR. The repertoire holds some 410,000 clones, around 14% seen once, with around 0.039% in the top ten. The germline V gene has CDR1 LGHNA and CDR2 YSLEER. V shed 2 bases and J shed 4 bases, with 14 bases lying between them. This CDR3 region has 15 residues. This clone was counted only a few times. The specimen sequenced was naive CD4+ T cells from blood. V usage is TRBV4-3 and J usage is TRBJ1-2; D ambiguous. The TCR originated in a man aged 30-40 years in good health. CDR3 DNA sequence: TGCGCCAGCAGCCAACGTAAAGGGCCTGCCTATGGCTACACCTTC. Its protein is CASSQRKGPAYGYTF.